These 2 T cell receptor beta chains came from one sample sequenced in a study of memory CD4+ T cells and cytomegalovirus serostatus (dated by TCRdb to between 2018 and 2021). A FACSAria II was used to sort memory CD4+ T cells, defined as single viable CD3+CD4+CD8-CD45RO+ cells. Libraries were constructed by the immunoSEQ multiplex PCR assay. As stored in TCRdb, this immuneACCESS dataset retains in-frame rearrangements with V and J assigned. A fraction of the clones does not appear; measured against another copy, unresolved V genes explain less than half of the discrepancy, and the remainder lacks a known reason. The sample table holds approximately 60,000 clones, of which 80% to 90% were seen once. The ten largest clones add up to more than 0.85% of the sample. Sequencing was done on a sample of memory CD4+ T cells from blood. The receptors stem from an adult in good health and CMV-seronegative.

Only one count was recorded for this clone. V and J are TRBV5-4 and TRBJ2-1; possibly TRBD2 for D (6 bases). The CDR3 is 15 amino acids. Germline V gene lookup returns CDR1 SGHNT and CDR2 YYREEE (reference sequence). Deletions cut 1 base from V and 0 bases from J, with 8 bases between. The CDR3 bases are TGTGCCAGCAGCTTGTCGCGGGGCTCCTACAATGAGCAGTTCTTC. It codes for CASSLSRGSYNEQFF.

The rearrangement uses TRBV2 and TRBJ2-7, with 11 nucleotides matching TRBD2. Germline V gene data show CDR1 as SNHLY and CDR2 as FYNNEI. The CDR3 covers 16 residues. V lost 7 bases to trimming and J lost 7 bases; unmatched junction nucleotides: 15. In nucleotides, the CDR3 is TGTGCCAGCACTTGGAGGCTAGCGGGAGGCGGCCAAGAGCAGTACTTC. Protein product: CASTWRLAGGGQEQYF.